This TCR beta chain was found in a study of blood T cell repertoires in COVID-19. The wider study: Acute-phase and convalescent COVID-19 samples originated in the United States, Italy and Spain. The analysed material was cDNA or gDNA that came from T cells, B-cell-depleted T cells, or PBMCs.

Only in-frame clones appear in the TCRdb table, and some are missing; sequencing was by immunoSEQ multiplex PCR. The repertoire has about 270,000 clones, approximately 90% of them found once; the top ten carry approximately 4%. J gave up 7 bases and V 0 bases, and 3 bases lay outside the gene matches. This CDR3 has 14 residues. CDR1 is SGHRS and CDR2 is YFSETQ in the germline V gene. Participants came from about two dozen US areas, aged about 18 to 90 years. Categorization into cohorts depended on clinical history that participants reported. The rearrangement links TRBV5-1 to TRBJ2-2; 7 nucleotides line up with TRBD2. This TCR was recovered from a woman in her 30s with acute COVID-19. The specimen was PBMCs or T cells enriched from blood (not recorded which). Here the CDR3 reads CASSLGSGIGELFF. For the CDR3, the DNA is TGCGCCAGCAGCTTGGGGAGCGGGATCGGGGAGCTGTTTTTT.